This TCR beta chain appears in the sequencing data of a study of post-analysis software for immune sequencing data. Study details: Multiple sclerosis in the patients followed relapsing-remitting, secondary progressive and progressive-relapsing courses.

Sequencing libraries made from TCR beta cDNA carried unique molecular identifiers. The authors obtained approximately 460,000 cDNA molecules from roughly 1 to 10 million T cells. TCRdb re-derived calls from the PCR reads in MiXCR, one entry per CDR3 protein. The sample has approximately 460,000 distinct CDR3 sequences, around 40% seen once. As concerns this clonotype: No antigen is known for it.

Germline V gene data show CDR1 as KGHDR and CDR2 as SFDVKD. V lost 0 bases and J 8 bases, leaving 13 bases between the germline ends. The CDR3 sequence is 15 residues long. Overall study findings and caveats: Clustering by F measure revealed strong co-clustering among samples prepared together in one batch. TRBV5-6, TRBV5-1 and TRBV20-1 were among 4 or 5 TRBV segments more frequent in patients than controls. Controls significantly exceeded multiple sclerosis patients in normalized Chao1 diversity.

The sample taken for sequencing was blood. The chain couples TRBV24-1 to TRBJ2-1, with D possibly TRBD2 on 5 matching bases. The receptor's source is a girl aged 10 to 17 with multiple sclerosis. The CDR3 DNA reads as TGTGCCACCAGTGATTTGCTGGAGGACGGCGATGAGCAGTTCTTC. Translated: CATSDLLEDGDEQFF.